This T cell receptor (beta chain) was sequenced during a study of blood T cell repertoires in COVID-19 (dated by TCRdb to the early 2020s). Background on the whole study: Samples covering the acute and convalescent phases of COVID-19 were provided by collaborators in the United States, Italy and Spain. The samples were drawn from two sources: the first 160 participants of the ongoing ImmuneRACE study, and 1,200 or so subjects contributed by 6 global collaborators. Where available, HLA class I and class II types were taken from metadata supplied by the sample provider and were not determined by assay-based typing. Sample metadata almost always included a de-identified subject ID, COVID-19 status, age in years and sex. The repertoires were made available in a free public database intended to serve as a resource for research on the immune response to SARS-CoV-2. The material from the prospective study consisted of cDNA or gDNA derived from T cells, B-cell-depleted T cells, or PBMCs. Deeply sampled blood TCRbeta repertoires from subjects exposed to, actively infected with, or recovered from COVID-19 were included in the dataset.

For this clone: No antigen is known for it. Base qualities are not provided; no much larger clone lies one nucleotide away.

The germline V gene (reference sequence) gives CDR1 as MNHEY and CDR2 as SMNVEV. Spanning cysteine to phenylalanine, the CDR3 consists of 14 amino acids. The CDR3 DNA has 42 bases and is translated from base 1. Trimmed from V: 4 bases; trimmed from J: 10 bases; junction bases lacking a gene match: 9. The immunoSEQ Assay, a bias-controlled multiplex PCR, was used to amplify TCRbeta CDR3 regions from genomic DNA. The source study handled its data this way. Within the assay, amplification of reference gene primers was used to estimate how many nucleated cells each sample contained. To quantify the absolute abundance of each unique TCRbeta CDR3 rearrangement, sequence reads were collapsed and filtered. For each sample, productive Simpson clonality was calculated by taking the square root of Simpson's diversity index across productive rearrangements. TCRdb's version of the immuneACCESS table is confined to in-frame rearrangements and falls short of the full clone set. An unresolved V gene accounts for under half of the shortfall where checked; the remainder is of unknown origin. That table furnishes V, J and clone size, whereas the DNA furnished D and trimming. Present in this sample are tens of thousands of clones, over 90% of which were seen just once. Less than 5.5% of the sample is taken by the ten largest.

General findings and caveats noted by the study authors: The amount of clinical and demographic metadata varied by source and participant and was provided uncurated.

The collaborating institutions used their own protocols to collect whole blood in K2EDTA tubes. For TCRbeta analysis, collaborator samples were shipped as frozen whole blood, as isolated PBMCs, or as DNA extracted from either sample type. The TCR comes from a human donor in a cohort sampled during active COVID-19. The chain joins TRBV27 to TRBJ1-4; 7 middle bases align to TRBD1. Material for sequencing was peripheral blood. The CDR3 is CASSSYLTGAKLFF. In nucleotides, the sequence is TGTGCCAGCAGTTCATACCTAACAGGGGCAAAACTGTTTTTT.